Below, 14 T cell receptor beta chains from the same sample are listed, as sequenced in a study of cytomegalovirus exposure and HLA in healthy donors. The PCR used 60 Vbeta and 13 Jbeta primers. Only in-frame clones appear in the TCRdb table, and some are missing; sequencing was by immunoSEQ multiplex PCR. The sample lists 120,000 to 150,000 clones, roughly 86% occurring once. The sample consisted of PBMCs. Receptors originate from a man younger than 35 in good health and CMV-seropositive.

V gene TRBV4-1 combines with J gene TRBJ2-7, with TRBD1 matching 7 bases. This CDR3 spans 15 amino acids. Trimming took 1 base from V and 2 from J; bases not matched to a gene: 5. Germline CDR1 MGHRA, CDR2 YSYEKL. The CDR3 nucleotides read TGCGCCAGCAGCCAAGGGACAGGTTCCCCCTACGAGCAGTACTTC. Amino acid sequence: CASSQGTGSPYEQYF.

The chain uses TRBV5-1 and TRBJ2-7; 8 nucleotides line up with TRBD1. From germline, CDR1 is SGHRS and CDR2 YFSETQ. The CDR3 runs 14 residues. J gave up 2 bases and V 4 bases, and 5 bases lay outside the gene matches. CDR3 DNA sequence: TGCGCCAGCAGCCCTCAGGGGGCCCCCTACGAGCAGTACTTC. Protein: CASSPQGAPYEQYF.

This clone occurred many times. The chain is built from TRBV6-5 and TRBJ2-1, with 12 bases identical to TRBD1. V dropped 6 bases and J dropped 7; count of bases not matched to a gene: 7. This CDR3 has 15 residues. CDR1 and CDR2 (germline): MNHEY, SVGAGI. CDR3 nucleotides: TGTGCCAGCAGCTCGGGACAGGGGGCTGTAAATGAGCAGTTCTTC. This codes for CASSSGQGAVNEQFF.

The CDR3 reads CASSPLGGTEAFF. In DNA, the CDR3 is TGTGCCAGCAGCCCCTTAGGAGGCACTGAAGCTTTCTTT. The chain has TRBV14 and TRBJ1-1; no clear D gene. V gave up 4 bases and J gave up 4 bases, with 10 bases separating them. There are 13 residues in the CDR3. CDR1 and CDR2 from the germline V gene are SGHDN and FVKESK.

This chain joins TRBV6-6 and TRBJ2-1; D might be TRBD1 (6 bases). The CDR3 has 15 amino acids. V was pared by 6 bases and J by 5 bases, with 17 bases between. Germline V lookup: CDR1 MNHNY, CDR2 SVGAGI (reference sequence). The CDR3 region is CASRLPGQRDNEQFF. The CDR3 nucleotides are TGTGCCAGCAGACTACCGGGACAAAGGGACAATGAGCAGTTCTTC.

CDR3 sequence reads: CASSLFRAGGPYGYTF. CDR3 nucleotides: TGTGCCAGCAGTTTATTCAGAGCAGGGGGCCCCTATGGCTACACCTTC. The chain uses TRBV27 and TRBJ1-2; 8 nucleotides agree with TRBD1. The germline CDR1 and CDR2 sequences are MNHEY and SMNVEV (reference sequence). Trimming took 1 base from V and 4 from J; bases not matched to a gene: 8. CDR3 size: 16 residues.

The J gene is TRBJ2-4, the V gene TRBV10-3; tentatively, D is TRBD2 (6 bases). This CDR3 spans 16 amino acids. Trimming pared 0 bases from V and 7 bases from J, leaving 16 bases between. Germline assignment: CDR1 ENHRY and CDR2 SYGVKD. The CDR3 bases are TGTGCCATCAGTGAGTCGGGGGGACCCAACTCGAACATTCAGTACTTC. This encodes CAISESGGPNSNIQYF.

This chain joins TRBV27 and TRBJ2-1, with TRBD1 identical over 9 bases. After removal of 10 bases from V and 0 bases from J, the junction contained 10 bases not matched to a gene. The V gene's germline CDR1 is MNHEY and CDR2 SMNVEV (reference sequence). This CDR3 is 16 amino acids long. DNA for the CDR3: TGTGCCATACAGGGAAGGACAGGGGACTCCTACAATGAGCAGTTCTTC. This sequence encodes CAIQGRTGDSYNEQFF.

The chain employs TRBV19 and TRBJ1-3; D remains ambiguous. Germline assignment: CDR1 LNHDA and CDR2 SQIVND (reference sequence). The CDR3 is 15 amino acids. The V end lost 0 bases, the J end lost 0 bases, and 6 bases lay between the germline ends. CDR3 coding DNA: TGTGCCAGTAGTATAGACGCCTACTCTGGAAACACCATATATTTT. This translates into CASSIDAYSGNTIYF.

This clone was seen only once. The rearrangement joins TRBV5-6 to TRBJ1-2, with 7 positions matching TRBD1. The CDR3 runs to 12 residues. V lost 2 bases and J lost 8; bases outside the gene matches: 3. Germline V gene lookup returns CDR1 SGHDT and CDR2 YYEEEE. The CDR3 bases are TGTGCCAGCAGCTTCCAGGGGGACGGCTACACCTTC. It codes for CASSFQGDGYTF.

This clone appeared a single time. V usage is TRBV6-1 and J usage is TRBJ1-2; 8 bases agree with TRBD1. CDR3 size: 13 residues. Trimming took 7 bases from V and 8 from J; bases not matched to a gene: 9. Germline loops: CDR1 MNHNS, CDR2 SASEGT. The CDR3 here is CASTLGGDRGYTF. The CDR3 region has the DNA TGTGCCAGCACCCTGGGGGGGGACAGGGGCTACACCTTC.

The chain is built from TRBV19 and TRBJ2-3; 10 nucleotides line up with TRBD2. Germline V gene lookup returns CDR1 LNHDA and CDR2 SQIVND (reference sequence). The ends lost 7 bases at V and 2 bases at J; junction bases unmatched: 12. This CDR3 has 17 amino acids. The CDR3, as DNA: TGTGCCAGTAAACTTAGGCCGACTAGCGGGTTCACAGATACGCAGTATTTT. Residues: CASKLRPTSGFTDTQYF.

This sequence joins TRBV4-2 and TRBJ2-7, with D perhaps matching TRBD1 (6 bases). Germline assignment: CDR1 LGHNA and CDR2 YNFKEQ. CDR3 length equals 15 residues. V lost 1 base and J lost 2, with 12 bases in between. The CDR3 sequence: CASSQGGGNAYEQYF. In DNA, the CDR3 is TGTGCCAGCAGCCAAGGAGGGGGAAATGCCTACGAGCAGTACTTC.

The genes are TRBV6-5 and TRBJ1-6; D is uncertain. CDR1 and CDR2 (germline): MNHEY, SVGAGI. Trimming stripped 5 bases from V and 0 bases from J, with 5 bases between. There are 14 residues in the CDR3. CDR3 DNA: TGTGCCAGCAGTGCGATCTCCTATAATTCACCCCTCCACTTT. This sequence encodes CASSAISYNSPLHF.